Below are 10 T cell receptor beta chains sequenced from a single sample in a study of T-cell reconstitution after alpha-beta-depleted transplantation in children. A TCRbeta library incorporating unique molecular identifiers was prepared. TCRdb recomputed calls from the PCR reads with MiXCR, one row per CDR3 protein. Counted here are about 420,000 distinct CDR3 sequences, 15% to 20% occurring once; the ten biggest clones make up 25% to 35%. The source was PBMCs, mostly from graft donor cells, collected 360 days after TCRalphabeta/CD19-depleted stem cell transplant. These receptors were collected from a boy less than two years old who had a stem cell transplant for Wiskott-Aldrich syndrome, so the T cells may come from the graft donor.

V usage is TRBV6-1 and J usage is TRBJ2-7, with 9 bases identical to TRBD1. There are 15 residues in the CDR3. With 8 bases clipped from V and 3 bases from J, the junction kept 11 bases outside the gene matches. The germline V gene has CDR1 MNHNS and CDR2 SASEGT. Here the CDR3 reads CASSLYRGQGYEQYF. In DNA, the CDR3 is TGTGCCAGCTCCCTATACAGGGGGCAAGGCTACGAGCAGTACTTC.

This chain links TRBV4-1 with TRBJ2-7; a weak D match, TRBD1 (6 bases). The CDR3 extends over 16 amino acids. The germline V gene has CDR1 MGHRA and CDR2 YSYEKL. Between the trimmed V and J ends, which lost 1 base and 2 bases, there was a span of 15 bases. The DNA of the CDR3 is TGCGCCAGCAGCCAAGGTCCGCCAGGGGCACCCTACGAGCAGTACTTC. Amino acids: CASSQGPPGAPYEQYF.

The sample holds many counts of this clonotype. The chain has TRBV5-1 and TRBJ1-5, with a possible D match to TRBD1 (5 bases). The germline V gene encodes CDR1 SGHRS and CDR2 YFSETQ. The V and J ends lost 0 bases and 5 bases respectively, with 9 bases between them. The CDR3 totals 14 residues. In DNA form, the CDR3 reads TGCGCCAGCAGCTTGGCCGGGGGGGATCAGCCCCAGCATTTT. The encoded protein is CASSLAGGDQPQHF.

This chain joins TRBV20-1 and TRBJ1-1; D remains ambiguous. Germline V CDR1 and CDR2: DFQATT, SNEGSKA (reference sequence). V dropped 6 bases and J dropped 3 bases, with 14 bases sitting between them. This CDR3 region has 13 residues. In nucleotides, the CDR3 is TGCAGTGCCACCCTGACGGTCGACACTGAAGCTTTCTTT. It is translated as CSATLTVDTEAFF.

This clonotype has a count of ten or more. The V call is TRBV5-1, the J call TRBJ2-5; TRBD1 aligns across 8 bases. J was trimmed by 1 base and V by 5 bases; bases with no gene match: 7. Germline V lookup: CDR1 SGHRS, CDR2 YFSETQ. This CDR3 region has 15 residues. CDR3 protein: CASRGRDRRQETQYF. The CDR3 coding sequence is TGCGCCAGCAGGGGCCGGGACAGGCGCCAAGAGACCCAGTACTTC.

This clonotype has just a few counts. The genes are TRBV6-2 or TRBV6-3 and TRBJ2-3, with a possible D match to TRBD2 (6 bases). There are 15 residues in the CDR3. V was trimmed by 0 bases and J by 5 bases, leaving 12 bases between them. Germline CDR1 and CDR2: MNHEY and SVGEGT. Here the CDR3 reads CASSYSWRGQDTQYF. DNA of the CDR3: TGTGCCAGCAGTTACTCGTGGCGGGGTCAAGATACGCAGTATTTT.

This clonotype was seen at least ten times. The CDR3 DNA follows: TGTGCCAGCAGCTTGGACAGGGGATATGGCTACACCTTC. This gives the protein CASSLDRGYGYTF. The chain links TRBV12-3 or TRBV12-4 to TRBJ1-2, with TRBD1 matching over 9 bases. Germline trimming cut 6 bases from V and 5 bases from J; bases unmatched to any gene: 4. The CDR3 runs 13 residues.

This sequence joins TRBV14 and TRBJ2-7; 7 positions match TRBD1. CDR3 length: 13 amino acids. Trimming at V came to 4 bases and at J to 3 bases, leaving 3 bases not matched to a gene. Germline CDR1 reads SGHDN; CDR2 reads FVKESK. CDR3 in amino acids: CASSRDSYYEQYF. CDR3 nucleotide sequence: TGTGCCAGCAGCCGGGACAGCTACTACGAGCAGTACTTC.

This clonotype occurred many times. The chain links TRBV5-1 to TRBJ2-3; no firm D call. CDR3 size: 13 residues. Germline V gene lookup returns CDR1 SGHRS and CDR2 YFSETQ. The ends were cut back, 6 bases at V and 2 bases at J, with 10 bases in the middle. The CDR3 DNA is TGCGCCAGCATGGGTAGGCACACAGATACGCAGTATTTT. Protein: CASMGRHTDTQYF.

This clonotype was picked up a small number of times. This sequence joins TRBV3-1 and TRBJ2-1; 12 positions match TRBD2. The CDR3 has 16 amino acids. Germline V gene lookup returns CDR1 LGHDT and CDR2 YNNKEL (reference sequence). V shed 1 base, J shed 9 bases, and the junction held 7 bases outside the gene matches. The CDR3: CASSQVLAGGWSEQFF. The CDR3 coding sequence is TGTGCCAGCAGCCAAGTTCTAGCGGGAGGGTGGAGTGAGCAGTTCTTC.